This entry describes one T cell receptor beta chain. The data were obtained in a study of T-cell reconstitution after alpha-beta-depleted transplantation in children. The CDR3 spans 11 residues. Between the trimmed V and J ends, which lost 11 bases and 6 bases, there was a span of 14 bases. Unique molecular identifiers were incorporated into the prepared TCRbeta library. TCRdb ran MiXCR on the PCR reads and lists one entry per CDR3 protein. The sample gives some 550,000 distinct CDR3 sequences, 18% of which show up once; less than 4% is in the top ten. Sample: PBMCs from the stem cell graft donor, taken from the stem cell graft. The TCR was taken from a human donor who donated a stem cell graft to a child with acute lymphoblastic leukemia. The chain links TRBV12-3 or TRBV12-4 to TRBJ2-7, with D tentatively TRBD1 (5 bases). CDR3 protein: CASGSGPEQYF. The CDR3 DNA sequence: TGTGCCTCAGGGTCTGGTCCCGAGCAGTACTTC.